The 17 T cell receptor beta chains listed next were all sequenced from one sample in a study of OX40 agonist ivuxolimab in advanced cancers. This table comes from immunoSEQ multiplex PCR, and its TCRdb copy is limited to in-frame clones, with some not included. The sample lists 65,000 to 95,000 clones; more than 75% were seen once. Sequenced here: CD4+ or CD8+ T cells sorted from blood, sampled in a trial of the OX40 agonist ivuxolimab. Receptors were obtained from an adult with an advanced solid tumor such as melanoma, head and neck, liver or kidney cancer.

In its sample, this clone was seen once. The V call is TRBV10-2, the J call TRBJ1-3; possibly TRBD1 for D (5 bases). Trimming cost V 3 bases and J 2 bases, with 11 bases left between them. The V gene's germline CDR1 is WSHSY and CDR2 SAAADI. The CDR3 sequence is 15 residues long. CDR3 nucleotides: TGCGCCAGCAGTGACGTACTGGGACCTGGAAACACCATATATTTT. Protein: CASSDVLGPGNTIYF.

The rearrangement joins TRBV4-1 to TRBJ2-5; 8 nucleotides line up with TRBD1. The J call may be mistaken, given a closer DNA end match to TRBJ2-7. Germline CDR1 and CDR2: MGHRA and YSYEKL. CDR3 length: 17 amino acids. The CDR3 DNA follows: TGCGCCAGCAGCCGCCGTGTGTGGGGACAGGACTCCTACGAGCAGTACTTC. Protein product: CASSRRVWGQDSYEQYF.

V gene TRBV19 combines with J gene TRBJ2-5, with 7 bases aligning to TRBD1. CDR1 and CDR2 from the germline V gene are LNHDA and SQIVND (reference sequence). There are 14 residues in the CDR3. Trimming at V came to 4 bases and at J to 2 bases, leaving 4 bases not matched to a gene. The CDR3 DNA reads TGTGCCAGTAGTAGGACGGGACAGCAAGAGACCCAGTACTTC. Translating gives CASSRTGQQETQYF.

The chain is built from TRBV9 and TRBJ1-5, with D perhaps matching TRBD1 (6 bases). V was clipped by 4 bases and J by 2 bases, with 19 bases between them. The CDR3 consists of 17 residues. Per germline, CDR1 SGDLS and CDR2 YYNGEE. The CDR3 protein is CASSQGTDPRGNQPQHF. The CDR3 DNA follows: TGTGCCAGCAGCCAGGGGACCGACCCTCGGGGCAATCAGCCCCAGCATTTT.

The rearrangement joins TRBV4-3 to TRBJ2-5, with D perhaps matching TRBD1 or TRBD2 (6 bases each). The CDR3 has 15 residues. Germline V gives CDR1 LGHNA, CDR2 YSLEER. V gave up 3 bases and J gave up 2 bases, with 13 bases separating them. The CDR3 spells CASSQAWGAQETQYF. Written as DNA, the CDR3 is TGCGCCAGCAGCCAGGCTTGGGGGGCGCAAGAGACCCAGTACTTC.

The chain has TRBV28 and TRBJ1-1; D not certain. V lost 1 base and J lost 0, with 9 bases in between. Germline CDR1 is MDHEN and CDR2 is SYDVKM. CDR3 length: 15 amino acids. The CDR3: CASSLLAPLNTEAFF. In DNA form, the CDR3 reads TGTGCCAGCAGTTTATTGGCGCCGTTGAACACTGAAGCTTTCTTT. The full variable domain, rest sourced from reference TRBV28 and TRBJ1-1, is DVKVTQSSRYLVKRTGEKVFLECVQDMDHENMFWYRQDPGLGLRLIYFSYDVKMKEKGDIPEGYSVSREKKERFSLILESASTNQTSMYLCASSLLAPLNTEAFFGQGTRLTVV.

The chain joins TRBV25-1 to TRBJ1-1; D is uncertain. This CDR3 contains 13 residues. The V gene's germline CDR1 is MGHDK and CDR2 SYGVNS. Trimming removed 3 bases from V and 1 base from J, with 6 bases in between. The CDR3 DNA follows: TGTGCCAGCAGTGATGTCGCGAACACTGAAGCTTTCTTT. Translated: CASSDVANTEAFF.

V usage is TRBV13 and J usage is TRBJ1-2; 10 bases are a match to TRBD1. The CDR3 is 16 residues long. V was pared by 5 bases and J by 5 bases, with 11 bases of the junction left unmatched. In germline, CDR1 is PRHDT, CDR2 FYEKMQ (reference sequence). The CDR3 DNA is TGTGCCAGCAGCAGGATGGGGGACAGGGGCGAATATGGCTACACCTTC. This gives the protein CASSRMGDRGEYGYTF.

The chain uses TRBV25-1 and TRBJ1-2; maybe TRBD1 (6 bases). The length of the CDR3 is 13 residues. Germline CDR1 reads MGHDK; CDR2 reads SYGVNS. The germline V and J ends were trimmed by 3 bases and 7 bases, with 12 bases remaining between them. The CDR3 DNA is TGTGCCAGCAGTGACCGGACAGCAGTTGGCTACACCTTC. Its translation is CASSDRTAVGYTF.

Only one count was recorded for this clone. This chain joins TRBV6-1 and TRBJ1-3; D remains ambiguous. CDR1 is MNHNS, CDR2 SASEGT, per germline. V was trimmed by 0 bases and J by 4 bases, leaving 10 bases between them. The CDR3 contains 15 residues. The CDR3 region is CASSEAFIKGNTIYF. The CDR3 bases are TGTGCCAGCAGTGAAGCGTTTATAAAGGGAAACACCATATATTTT.

The sample holds one count of this clone. This chain uses TRBV10-3 with TRBJ2-3; TRBD2 agrees at 10 bases. V was clipped by 3 bases and J by 0 bases; unmatched bases: 6. Germline V gene lookup returns CDR1 ENHRY and CDR2 SYGVKD. The CDR3 length is 17 residues. This CDR3 reads CAISEVLAGVSTDTQYF. The DNA for the CDR3 is TGTGCCATCAGTGAAGTCCTAGCGGGGGTTAGCACAGATACGCAGTATTTT.

The table lists this clone with a few counts. The chain carries TRBV30 and TRBJ1-1; D unresolved. The CDR3 has 11 amino acids. V dropped 5 bases and J dropped 5 bases, with 9 bases sitting between them. Per the germline V gene, CDR1 is GTSNPN and CDR2 is SVGIG (reference sequence). CDR3 residues: CAWGRDTEAFF. CDR3 DNA: TGTGCCTGGGGGCGAGATACTGAAGCTTTCTTT.

This chain uses TRBV30 with TRBJ2-3; 7 bases are shared with TRBD1. This CDR3 has 12 amino acids. Looked up from germline, CDR1 is GTSNPN and CDR2 is SVGIG (reference sequence). V dropped 5 bases and J dropped 1; count of bases not matched to a gene: 0. As DNA, the CDR3 is TGTGCCTGGGGGACAGGCACAGATACGCAGTATTTT. It specifies CAWGTGTDTQYF.

The chain carries TRBV28 and TRBJ2-7, with a tentative D call TRBD1 (6 bases). Trimming pared 6 bases from V and 7 bases from J, leaving 19 bases between. The CDR3 is made up of 14 amino acids. Germline V CDR1 and CDR2: MDHEN, SYDVKM. CDR3 protein: CASRTLTEGGEQYF. In DNA form, the CDR3 reads TGTGCCAGCAGAACCCTGACTGAAGGGGGTGAGCAGTACTTC.

The chain has TRBV19 and TRBJ2-7; TRBD2 matches at 7 bases. CDR1 is LNHDA and CDR2 is SQIVND in the germline V gene (reference sequence). Trimming cost V 3 bases and J 1 base; bases outside gene matches: 9. This CDR3 contains 16 residues. The CDR3 DNA reads TGTGCCAGTAGTATTGGGGGGGTTTGGCAGTCCTACGAGCAGTACTTC. It is translated as CASSIGGVWQSYEQYF.

This chain links TRBV30 with TRBJ1-1; D gene ambiguous. CDR1 GTSNPN and CDR2 SVGIG come from the germline V gene (reference sequence). V lost 0 bases to trimming and J lost 4 bases, with 9 bases between them. The CDR3 contains 13 residues. CDR3 DNA sequence: TGTGCCTGGAGTGTGAAGGGTAGCACTGAAGCTTTCTTT. Translation gives CAWSVKGSTEAFF.

This clone was found once. The chain combines TRBV4-1 with TRBJ2-1; D gene ambiguous. This CDR3 contains 16 residues. The V end lost 0 bases, the J end lost 1 base, and 10 bases lay between the germline ends. Germline V gives CDR1 MGHRA, CDR2 YSYEKL. The CDR3 sequence is CASSQDSLMSYNEQFF. The CDR3, as DNA: TGCGCCAGCAGCCAAGATTCGTTAATGTCCTACAATGAGCAGTTCTTC.